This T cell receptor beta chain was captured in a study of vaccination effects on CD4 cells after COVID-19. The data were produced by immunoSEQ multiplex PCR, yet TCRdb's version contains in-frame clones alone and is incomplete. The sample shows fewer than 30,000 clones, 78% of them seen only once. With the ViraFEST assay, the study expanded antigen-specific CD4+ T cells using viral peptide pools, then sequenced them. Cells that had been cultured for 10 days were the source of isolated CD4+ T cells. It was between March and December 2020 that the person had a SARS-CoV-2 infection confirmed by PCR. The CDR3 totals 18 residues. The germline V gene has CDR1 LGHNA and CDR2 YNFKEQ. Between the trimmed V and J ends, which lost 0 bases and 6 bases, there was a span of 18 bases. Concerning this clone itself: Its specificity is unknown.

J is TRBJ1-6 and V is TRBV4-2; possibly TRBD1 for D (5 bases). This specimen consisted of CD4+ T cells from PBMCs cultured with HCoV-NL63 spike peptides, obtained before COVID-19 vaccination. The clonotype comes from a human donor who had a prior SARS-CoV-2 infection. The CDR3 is CASSQDLDLRDRNSPLHF. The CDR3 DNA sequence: TGTGCCAGCAGCCAAGATCTAGACCTCAGGGATCGTAATTCACCCCTCCACTTT.